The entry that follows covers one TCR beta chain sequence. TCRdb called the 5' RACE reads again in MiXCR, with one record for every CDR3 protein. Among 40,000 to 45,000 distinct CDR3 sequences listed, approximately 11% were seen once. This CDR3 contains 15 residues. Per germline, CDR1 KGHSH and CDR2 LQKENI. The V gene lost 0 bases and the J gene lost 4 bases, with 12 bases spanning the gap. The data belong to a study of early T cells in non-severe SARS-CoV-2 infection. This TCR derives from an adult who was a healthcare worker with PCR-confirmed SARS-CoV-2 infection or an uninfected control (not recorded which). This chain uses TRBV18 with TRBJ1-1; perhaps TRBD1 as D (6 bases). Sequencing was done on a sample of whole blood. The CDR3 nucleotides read TGTGCCAGCTCACCACCGGAGGGGGGGAGCACTGAAGCTTTCTTT. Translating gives CASSPPEGGSTEAFF. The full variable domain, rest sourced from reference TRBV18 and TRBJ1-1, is NAGVMQNPRHLVRRRGQEARLRCSPMKGHSHVYWYRQLPEEGLKFMVYLQKENIIDESGMPKERFSAEFPKEGPSILRIQQVVRGDSAAYFCASSPPEGGSTEAFFGQGTRLTVV.